The TCR beta chain under discussion was sequenced for a study of blood T cells in healthy people across ages. Study-level background: Every two T cells gave about one barcoded beta molecule via template switching.

Alongside a J-beta primer mix, a sample-barcoded 5' primer served in a second PCR lasting about 7 to 12 cycles. A 12-random-nucleotide template-switch adaptor tagged each cDNA molecule. TCRdb reprocessed the 5' RACE reads with MiXCR, giving one entry per CDR3 protein. The repertoire has about 1.4 million distinct CDR3 sequences, almost 60% of them found once; the top ten carry approximately 7%. As to this clonotype: Its antigen is still unknown.

Study results and limitations: Long-lived donors had more naive CD4+ cells and higher diversity than aged donors. Naive and antigen-experienced cells could not be conclusively compared, given unsorted PBMCs.

Material: blood. The source of this sequence is a man between 18 and 29 years old in good health.

This CDR3 is CASLPDETSGFWETQYF. The DNA for the CDR3 is TGCGCCAGCCTCCCCGACGAGACTAGCGGCTTTTGGGAGACCCAGTACTTC. The rearrangement links TRBV5-1 to TRBJ2-5; 9 bases are shared with TRBD2. Germline V gene lookup returns CDR1 SGHRS and CDR2 YFSETQ. The CDR3 contains 17 residues. V lost 7 bases and J lost 5; bases outside the gene matches: 18. Variable domain in full (rest from reference TRBV5-1 and TRBJ2-5): KAGVTQTPRYLIKTRGQQVTLSCSPISGHRSVSWYQQTPGQGLQFLFEYFSETQRNKGNFPGRFSGRQFSNSRSEMNVSTLELGDSALYLCASLPDETSGFWETQYFGPGTRLLVL.